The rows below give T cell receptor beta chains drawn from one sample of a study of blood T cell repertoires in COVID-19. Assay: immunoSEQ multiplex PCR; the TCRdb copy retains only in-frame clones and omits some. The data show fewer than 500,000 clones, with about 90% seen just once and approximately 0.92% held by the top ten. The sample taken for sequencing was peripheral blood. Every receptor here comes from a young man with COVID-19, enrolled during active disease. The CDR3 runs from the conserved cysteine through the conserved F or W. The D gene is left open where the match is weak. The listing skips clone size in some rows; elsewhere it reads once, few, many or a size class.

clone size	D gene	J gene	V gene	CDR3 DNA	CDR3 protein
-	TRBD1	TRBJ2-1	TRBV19	TGTGCCAGTAGTAGCGGGACAGGGGGCATGTATGAGCAGTTCTTC	CASSSGTGGMYEQFF
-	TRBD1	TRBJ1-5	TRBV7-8	TGTGCCAGCAGCTCCCGGGACAGGTTAATGGCCCAGCATTTT	CASSSRDRLMAQHF
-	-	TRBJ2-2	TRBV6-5	TGTGCCAGCGCGCAGGGGATAAACACCGGGGAGCTGTTTTTT	CASAQGINTGELFF
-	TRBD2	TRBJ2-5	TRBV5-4	TGTGCCAGCAGCTTAGGACTAGCCCAAGAGACCCAGTACTTC	CASSLGLAQETQYF
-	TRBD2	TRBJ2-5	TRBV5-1	TGCGCCAGCAGCTTGGTGGCTAGCGGTCAAGAGACCCAGTACTTC	CASSLVASGQETQYF
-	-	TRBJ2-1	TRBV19	TGTGCCAGTAACGGCTCCGGGCCTATTGTGGGTTTAAAACAGGAGAGCGAAGGACGCAATGAGCAGTTCTTC	CASNGSGPIVGLKQESEGRNEQFF
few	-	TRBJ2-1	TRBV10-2	TGCGCCAGCAGCCGGGGGGCCCTCTCCTACAATGAGCAGTTCTTC	CASSRGALSYNEQFF
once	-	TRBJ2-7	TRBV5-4	TGTGCCAGCAGCTTGGGACAAGGTCTGGGAGTCTACGAGCAGTACTTC	CASSLGQGLGVYEQYF
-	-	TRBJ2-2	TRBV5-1	TGCGCCAGCAGCGGGGGGGCGCAAGTACGCGGGGAGCTGTTTTTT	CASSGGAQVRGELFF
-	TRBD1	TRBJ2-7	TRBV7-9	TGTGCCAGCAGCCAAACCCGACAGGGACCTACGGAGCAGTACTTC	CASSQTRQGPTEQYF
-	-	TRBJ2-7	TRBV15	TGTGCCACCAGCAGAGCAGGCAGGGGTGAGACTGGCTCCTACGAGCAGTACTTC	CATSRAGRGETGSYEQYF